The 15 T cell receptor beta chains below come from one sample, sequenced in a study of blood T cell repertoires in COVID-19. Data came from immunoSEQ multiplex PCR; TCRdb stores just in-frame clones and leaves some out. This sample has some 250,000 clones, with 70% to 90% found just once. The sequenced sample was peripheral blood. Receptor source: a human donor in a cohort sampled during active COVID-19.

The chain carries TRBV6-5 and TRBJ1-2; the D is unclear. Germline V gene sequence: CDR1 MNHEY, CDR2 SVGAGI. The V end lost 6 bases, the J end lost 4 bases, and 12 bases lay between the germline ends. The CDR3 has 13 residues. The CDR3 region has the DNA TGTGCCAGCAGACCGACACGAACCTATGGCTACACCTTC. It codes for CASRPTRTYGYTF.

V usage is TRBV4-1 and J usage is TRBJ1-6, with TRBD1 matching 9 bases. The J segment lost 9 bases and the V segment lost 2 bases, leaving 17 bases of the junction unmatched. The CDR3 loop spans 19 amino acids. Germline lookup yields CDR1 MGHRA and CDR2 YSYEKL. CDR3 region: CASSQNHRRGTGKRSPLHF. Written as DNA, the CDR3 is TGCGCCAGCAGCCAAAACCACCGGAGGGGGACAGGGAAGCGTTCACCCCTCCACTTT.

V gene TRBV7-2 combines with J gene TRBJ2-3, with TRBD2 matching over 7 bases. The CDR3 is 12 residues long. J gave up 4 bases and V 7 bases, and 2 bases lay outside the gene matches. Germline values: CDR1 SGHTA, CDR2 FQGNSA. The CDR3 spells CASTAGADTQYF. For the CDR3, the DNA is TGTGCCAGCACCGCGGGGGCAGATACGCAGTATTTT.

This rearrangement joins TRBV24-1 to TRBJ2-7; the match to TRBD2 covers 9 bases. CDR3 length equals 15 residues. The trim removed 7 bases at V and 0 bases at J, leaving 6 bases unmatched. The germline V gene encodes CDR1 KGHDR and CDR2 SFDVKD. The CDR3 protein is CATSSSGRSSYEQYF. The CDR3, as DNA: TGTGCCACCAGCTCCAGCGGGAGGAGCTCCTACGAGCAGTACTTC.

The gene calls are TRBV20-1 and TRBJ1-2; D gene unclear. Germline V gene data show CDR1 as DFQATT and CDR2 as SNEGSKA (reference sequence). The CDR3 is made up of 11 amino acids. Between the trimmed V and J ends, which lost 8 bases and 8 bases, there was a span of 15 bases. The CDR3 DNA reads TGCAGTTCCCCCAACGGCGGCGGCTACACCTTC. Residues: CSSPNGGGYTF.

V is TRBV9 and J is TRBJ2-1; TRBD2 aligns across 12 bases. The CDR3 contains 14 residues. Per germline, CDR1 SGDLS and CDR2 YYNGEE. With 7 bases clipped from V and 8 bases from J, the junction kept 7 bases outside the gene matches. DNA of the CDR3: TGTGCCAGCGGGGCTAGCGGGAGGGAAGATGAGCAGTTCTTC. Encoded protein: CASGASGREDEQFF.

The CDR3 is CASSEGPGVHYF. CDR3 coding DNA: TGTGCCAGCAGTGAAGGTCCGGGGGTTCACTACTTC. The chain carries TRBV6-1 and TRBJ2-7; D is possibly TRBD2 (6 bases). V was shortened by 1 base and J by 13 bases, with 14 bases between the two germline ends. The CDR3 is 12 amino acids. Germline V gene sequence: CDR1 MNHNS, CDR2 SASEGT.

The chain joins TRBV11-2 to TRBJ2-7; D is possibly TRBD2 (6 bases). This CDR3 region has 16 residues. From germline, CDR1 is SGHAT and CDR2 FQNNGV. V was trimmed by 5 bases and J by 2 bases, leaving 19 bases between them. CDR3 amino acids: CASSTLGGLDAYEQYF. CDR3 nucleotide sequence: TGTGCCAGCAGCACCCTTGGGGGACTTGACGCCTACGAGCAGTACTTC. Combining the CDR3 with reference TRBV11-2 and TRBJ2-7 gives the whole variable domain EAGVAQSPRYKIIEKRQSVAFWCNPISGHATLYWYQQILGQGPKLLIQFQNNGVVDDSQLPKDRFSAERLKGVDSTLKIQPAKLEDSAVYLCASSTLGGLDAYEQYFGPGTRLTVT.

V usage is TRBV24-1 and J usage is TRBJ2-7; possibly TRBD1 for D (6 bases). CDR1 and CDR2 (germline): KGHDR, SFDVKD. V lost 3 bases to trimming and J lost 2 bases, with 10 bases between them. There are 14 residues in the CDR3. The CDR3 sequence: CATSDGGQPYEQYF. The CDR3 DNA reads as TGTGCCACCAGTGATGGCGGACAGCCCTACGAGCAGTACTTC.

J is TRBJ1-5 and V is TRBV6-4; D is unclear. This CDR3 region has 14 residues. Germline lookup yields CDR1 MRHNA and CDR2 SNTAGT. With 6 bases removed from V and 7 bases from J, the gap between germline ends came to 16 bases. CDR3 nucleotide sequence: TGTGCCAGCAGCGAACGCAGGCCTGGGCAGCCCCAGCATTTT. Translating it yields CASSERRPGQPQHF.

V and J are TRBV9 and TRBJ2-3, with 12 bases identical to TRBD2. The CDR3 extends over 16 amino acids. Trimming at V came to 5 bases and at J to 4 bases, leaving 8 bases not matched to a gene. CDR1 and CDR2 (germline): SGDLS, YYNGEE. Here the CDR3 reads CASSQVTSGRPDTQYF. The CDR3 DNA is TGTGCCAGCAGTCAGGTGACTAGCGGGAGACCAGATACGCAGTATTTT. Based on the CDR3 plus reference TRBV9 and TRBJ2-3, the full variable domain is DSGVTQTPKHLITATGQRVTLRCSPRSGDLSVYWYQQSLDQGLQFLIQYYNGEERAKGNILERFSAQQFPDLHSELNLSSLELGDSALYFCASSQVTSGRPDTQYFGPGTRLTVL.

This clone was observed a few times. The chain uses TRBV7-8 and TRBJ2-1; 14 bases are shared with TRBD2. This CDR3 region has 16 residues. Germline V gene lookup returns CDR1 SGHVS and CDR2 FQNEAQ. V was clipped by 1 base and J by 8 bases; unmatched bases: 4. The DNA of the CDR3 is TGTGCCAGCAGCTTAGGACTAGCGGGAGGGTGGTATGAGCAGTTCTTC. Its protein product is CASSLGLAGGWYEQFF. The full variable domain, completed using reference TRBV7-8 and TRBJ2-1, is GAGVSQSPRYKVAKRGQDVALRCDPISGHVSLFWYQQALGQGPEFLTYFQNEAQLDKSGLPSDRFFAERPEGSVSTLKIQRTQQEDSAVYLCASSLGLAGGWYEQFFGPGTRLTVL.

This clone was found once. This chain uses TRBV15 with TRBJ2-1; 9 bases align to TRBD2. Germline CDR1 is LNHNV and CDR2 is YYDKDF (reference sequence). The CDR3 sequence is 16 residues long. The trim removed 4 bases at V and 1 base at J, leaving 5 bases unmatched. The chain's CDR3 is CATSTQLAGSYNEQFF. As DNA, the CDR3 is TGTGCCACCAGCACCCAACTAGCGGGTTCCTACAATGAGCAGTTCTTC.

The gene calls are TRBV6-2 or TRBV6-3 and TRBJ2-7, with no clear D. Looked up from germline, CDR1 is MNHEY and CDR2 is SVGEGT. Trimming took off 2 bases at V and 6 bases at J, with 8 bases between the two ends. The CDR3 totals 12 residues. The CDR3 is CASSYTRGEQYF. CDR3 DNA sequence: TGTGCCAGCAGTTACACCCGCGGCGAGCAGTACTTC.

CDR3 protein: CASSYSSGWNGYTF. The CDR3 nucleotides are TGTGCCAGCAGTTACTCTTCAGGGTGGAATGGCTACACCTTC. This chain joins TRBV6-2 or TRBV6-3 and TRBJ1-2, with TRBD1 as a possible D gene (5 bases). The ends were cut back, 0 bases at V and 6 bases at J, with 11 bases in the middle. This CDR3 contains 14 residues. Germline V gene sequence: CDR1 MNHEY, CDR2 SVGEGT.